The clone carrying this T cell receptor (beta chain) was seen a single time. V dropped 2 bases and J dropped 5 bases, with 9 bases sitting between them. The CDR3 totals 12 residues. Germline V lookup: CDR1 SQVTM, CDR2 ANQGSEA. The data originate from a study of T cells in Graves' hyperthyroidism and ophthalmopathy. From RNA transcripts, TCR beta CDR3 regions were amplified. The study used the HTBI primer set for a first-round RT-PCR of the TCR CDR3. TCRdb called the multiplex PCR reads again in MiXCR, with one record for every CDR3 protein. The sample shows some 800,000 distinct CDR3 sequences, 35% to 45% of them seen only once.

The clonotype was recovered from a man younger than 35 with Graves' hyperthyroidism. The source material was blood. The chain recombines TRBV29-1 with TRBJ1-2; D gene uncertain. DNA of the CDR3: TGCAGCGTTGAAACTGGGGAGTATGGCTACACCTTC. As protein: CSVETGEYGYTF.